The 24 T cell receptor beta chains below were found in one sample sequenced in a study of metastatic and nonmetastatic thyroid tumors. Before thyroid surgery, none of the patients had received any treatment. Using MiXCR, TCRdb reanalyzed the PCR reads. This sample yields approximately 20,000 clones, of which 12% are seen a single time; about 6.2% belongs to the top ten. Sequenced input: blood. Receptor source: a male donor with papillary thyroid cancer or a benign thyroid nodule (not recorded which). Some clones in this sample may be carry-over from other donors' samples.

This clone turned up a few times. The chain has TRBV6-5 and TRBJ2-1; D may match TRBD1 or TRBD2 (5 bases each). The germline CDR1 and CDR2 sequences are MNHEY and SVGAGI. The CDR3 is made up of 14 amino acids. The V end was cut by 3 bases, the J end by 5 bases, with 11 bases between. The chain's CDR3 is CASSYKGTHNEQFF. CDR3 nucleotides: TGTGCCAGCAGTTATAAGGGGACCCACAATGAGCAGTTCTTC.

This clone was seen at least ten times. The V gene is TRBV19, the J gene TRBJ2-3; TRBD1 might be the D (5 bases). V dropped 2 bases and J dropped 5 bases, with 11 bases sitting between them. Per the germline V gene, CDR1 is LNHDA and CDR2 is SQIVND (reference sequence). This CDR3 spans 14 amino acids. DNA for the CDR3: TGTGCCAGTAGTATAAGCAGGGCCGAAGATACGCAGTATTTT. This translates into CASSISRAEDTQYF.

This clone was picked up many times. This chain joins TRBV28 and TRBJ1-2, with unresolved D. The CDR3 loop spans 14 amino acids. Per the germline V gene, CDR1 is MDHEN and CDR2 is SYDVKM. Between the trimmed V and J ends, which lost 3 bases and 5 bases, there was a span of 13 bases. In DNA form, the CDR3 reads TGTGCCAGCAGTTTCTTAACACCCGGATATGGCTACACCTTC. The encoded protein is CASSFLTPGYGYTF.

The chain combines TRBV6-1 with TRBJ2-3, with TRBD2 as a possible D gene (6 bases). The CDR3 is 14 residues long. Germline-derived CDR1 and CDR2 are MNHNS and SASEGT. V lost 6 bases and J lost 0, with 10 bases in between. CDR3 DNA: TGTGCCAGCAGCTTGGGACTCAGCACAGATACGCAGTATTTT. Translating gives CASSLGLSTDTQYF.

At least ten counts were recorded for this clone. This chain connects TRBV30 to TRBJ1-5; D might be TRBD1 (5 bases). Per germline, CDR1 GTSNPN and CDR2 SVGIG (reference sequence). This CDR3 region has 14 residues. The V end lost 3 bases, the J end lost 6 bases, and 15 bases lay between the germline ends. CDR3: CAWSERQGFQPQHF. The DNA of the CDR3 is TGTGCCTGGAGCGAGCGGCAGGGTTTTCAGCCCCAGCATTTT.

In its sample, this clone was seen a few times. V is TRBV4-1 and J is TRBJ2-7; D is undetermined. The CDR3 totals 13 residues. The germline gives CDR1 MGHRA, CDR2 YSYEKL. Trimming cost V 3 bases and J 6 bases, with 12 bases left between them. The CDR3 sequence is CASSQVGLGEQYF. In DNA form, the CDR3 reads TGCGCCAGCAGCCAGGTAGGGTTGGGCGAGCAGTACTTC.

This clone was counted ten times or more. This chain links TRBV20-1 with TRBJ2-4; a weak D match, TRBD2 (6 bases). Germline assignment: CDR1 DFQATT and CDR2 SNEGSKA (reference sequence). The CDR3 loop spans 14 amino acids. V lost 3 bases to trimming and J lost 0 bases, with 9 bases between them. The chain's CDR3 is CSARKGLAKNIQYF. The CDR3 DNA reads as TGCAGTGCTAGGAAGGGACTAGCCAAAAACATTCAGTACTTC.

By share, this clone ranks as medium-sized. The chain links TRBV30 to TRBJ2-7, with 9 positions matching TRBD1. This CDR3 is built from 14 residues. V dropped 1 base and J dropped 3; count of bases not matched to a gene: 4. CDR1 GTSNPN and CDR2 SVGIG come from the germline V gene (reference sequence). The CDR3 region is CAWSAGTGNYEQYF. In nucleotides, the CDR3 is TGTGCCTGGAGTGCCGGGACAGGGAACTACGAGCAGTACTTC.

This clone was counted ten times or more. This chain links TRBV2 with TRBJ2-2, with 9 positions matching TRBD1. V shed 10 bases, J shed 3 bases, and the junction held 9 bases outside the gene matches. The CDR3 is 15 residues long. The V gene's germline CDR1 is SNHLY and CDR2 FYNNEI. In DNA form, the CDR3 reads TGTGCCACAATGACCGGGACAGGGTACACCGGGGAGCTGTTTTTT. It encodes CATMTGTGYTGELFF.

This clone was counted only a few times. This chain joins TRBV27 and TRBJ2-7; 10 bases fit TRBD2. J lost 4 bases, V lost 0 bases, and 6 bases had no gene match. The CDR3 extends over 16 amino acids. Germline CDR1 and CDR2: MNHEY and SMNVEV (reference sequence). The CDR3 DNA reads TGTGCCAGCAGTTTATCCCTAGCGGGAGTCTCTTACGAGCAGTACTTC. Translation gives CASSLSLAGVSYEQYF.

This clone was seen many times. The chain links TRBV27 to TRBJ1-5, with TRBD1 as a possible D gene (5 bases). Germline CDR1 reads MNHEY; CDR2 reads SMNVEV (reference sequence). This CDR3 has 14 amino acids. V gave up 6 bases and J gave up 7 bases, with 16 bases separating them. The CDR3 nucleotides are TGTGCCAGCAGCGCAAGGCAGGGAGACCAGCCCCAGCATTTT. Translating it yields CASSARQGDQPQHF.

The sample holds many counts of this clone. The chain joins TRBV5-1 to TRBJ2-1, with D possibly TRBD1 on 5 matching bases. The V gene lost 3 bases and the J gene lost 2 bases, with 12 bases spanning the gap. The CDR3 consists of 15 residues. Germline CDR1 reads SGHRS; CDR2 reads YFSETQ. The CDR3 DNA is TGCGCCAGCAGCTCGCAGACAGAGCCCTACAATGAGCAGTTCTTC. This codes for CASSSQTEPYNEQFF.

This clone appeared a few times. V gene TRBV12-3 or TRBV12-4 combines with J gene TRBJ1-2, with TRBD1 identical over 11 bases. The CDR3 sequence is 17 residues long. The ends lost 5 bases at V and 9 bases at J; junction bases unmatched: 17. CDR3 amino acids: CASSRGVDRGRRSSYTF. CDR3 sequence (DNA): TGTGCCAGCAGTCGGGGGGTGGACAGGGGGCGCCGGAGTAGCTACACCTTC.

As concerns this clone: A read error is possible here, since a much larger clone lies one base away. The rearrangement joins TRBV12-3 or TRBV12-4 to TRBJ1-3; D uncertain. V was shortened by 7 bases and J by 2 bases, with 12 bases between the two germline ends. There are 14 residues in the CDR3. CDR3 coding DNA: TGTGCCAGCAATTTTTCGGGCCCTGGAAACACCATATATTTT. Protein: CASNFSGPGNTIYF.

This clone is medium-sized. The chain carries TRBV12-3 or TRBV12-4 and TRBJ2-3, with TRBD2 matching 12 bases. V lost 5 bases and J lost 5; bases outside the gene matches: 8. The CDR3 covers 16 residues. The CDR3 DNA sequence: TGTGCCAGCAGTGACGGACTAGCGGGATCGAGAGATACGCAGTATTTT. Its protein is CASSDGLAGSRDTQYF.

This clone was seen a few times. Germline and junction disagree at one end, which may indicate a read error. The rearrangement joins TRBV29-1 to TRBJ2-7; TRBD2 might be the D (5 bases). The CDR3 is made up of 13 amino acids. Germline V gene lookup returns CDR1 SQVTM and CDR2 ANQGSEA. CDR3: CSVAPGGWGELYF. The CDR3 DNA is TGCAGCGTTGCCCCTGGTGGGTGGGGAGAGCTGTACTTC.

The rearrangement joins TRBV20-1 to TRBJ1-1; D ambiguous. The CDR3 sequence is 15 residues long. Germline V gene sequence: CDR1 DFQATT, CDR2 SNEGSKA (reference sequence). V lost 6 bases, J lost 5 bases, and 22 bases lay in between. CDR3 in DNA: TGCAGTGCCACACCCCGTTATCTGTCCGGGACTGAAGCTTTCTTT. Its translation is CSATPRYLSGTEAFF.

This clone appeared many times. The chain joins TRBV20-1 to TRBJ1-5, with unresolved D. CDR3 length: 13 residues. Germline V gene data show CDR1 as DFQATT and CDR2 as SNEGSKA (reference sequence). Trimming stripped 5 bases from V and 4 bases from J, with 12 bases between. CDR3 residues: CSAPRAANQPQHF. The CDR3 DNA reads as TGCAGTGCTCCCCGAGCGGCTAATCAGCCCCAGCATTTT.

This clone was recorded at least ten times. The CDR3 DNA sequence: TGTGCCAGCAGTAAACCCTCTAACAGGGAGGCTAATGAAAAACTGTTTTTT. This codes for CASSKPSNREANEKLFF. The chain uses TRBV12-3 or TRBV12-4 and TRBJ1-4; D possibly corresponds to TRBD1 (6 bases). The CDR3 length is 17 residues. V lost 5 bases, J lost 3 bases, and 19 bases lay in between.

This clone occurred many times. V and J are TRBV12-3 or TRBV12-4 and TRBJ2-5; maybe TRBD2 (6 bases). This CDR3 spans 14 amino acids. Trimming pared 6 bases from V and 1 base from J, leaving 12 bases between. CDR3 residues: CASRGLGGQETQYF. The CDR3 DNA reads as TGTGCCAGCAGGGGCTTGGGGGGCCAAGAGACCCAGTACTTC.

As for this clone: A much larger clone differs from this one at a single base, so this may be a read error. V is TRBV18 and J is TRBJ1-1; D gene unclear. The CDR3 covers 15 residues. Germline assignment: CDR1 KGHSH and CDR2 LQKENI. CDR3 in amino acids: CAGSLRNQKNTEAFF. The CDR3 nucleotides read TGTGCCGGCTCTCTACGTAATCAGAAGAACACTGAAGCTTTCTTT. The variable domain in full, completed from reference TRBV18 and TRBJ1-1, reads NAGVMQNPRHLVRRRGQEARLRCSPMKGHSHVYWYRQLPEEGLKFMVYLQKENIIDESGMPKERFSAEFPKEGPSILRIQQVVRGDSAAYFCAGSLRNQKNTEAFFGQGTRLTVV.

The genes are TRBV6-1 and TRBJ1-1; D is perhaps TRBD1 (6 bases). V was cut by 6 bases and J by 1 base, with 12 bases left in between. Germline assignment: CDR1 MNHNS and CDR2 SASEGT. This CDR3 comprises 14 residues. CDR3 DNA sequence: TGTGCCAGCAGCTTCCGGACAGCGAACACTGAAGCTTTCTTT. This gives the protein CASSFRTANTEAFF.

This clone was counted ten times or more. V gene TRBV11-2 combines with J gene TRBJ2-3; D unresolved. The ends were cut back, 0 bases at V and 2 bases at J, with 9 bases in the middle. The CDR3 is made up of 15 amino acids. CDR1 is SGHAT and CDR2 is FQNNGV in the germline V gene. DNA for the CDR3: TGTGCCAGCAGCTTAGATCTCGTGTCCACAGATACGCAGTATTTT. Protein sequence: CASSLDLVSTDTQYF. Based on the CDR3 plus reference TRBV11-2 and TRBJ2-3, the full variable domain is EAGVAQSPRYKIIEKRQSVAFWCNPISGHATLYWYQQILGQGPKLLIQFQNNGVVDDSQLPKDRFSAERLKGVDSTLKIQPAKLEDSAVYLCASSLDLVSTDTQYFGPGTRLTVL.

This clone has a count of ten or more. The rearrangement uses TRBV20-1 and TRBJ2-7; TRBD2 agrees at 12 bases. CDR1 is DFQATT and CDR2 is SNEGSKA in the germline V gene (reference sequence). This CDR3 is 14 amino acids long. Germline trimming cut 6 bases from V and 5 bases from J; bases unmatched to any gene: 8. The CDR3 nucleotides read TGCAGTGCAACGGGACTAGCGGGTTTCCACGAGCAGTACTTC. It encodes CSATGLAGFHEQYF.